This entry lists 14 T cell receptor beta chains sequenced from one sample in a study of OX40 agonist ivuxolimab in advanced cancers. Some clones are missing from TCRdb's copy, which holds only in-frame ones; the method was immunoSEQ multiplex PCR. Among about 70,000 clones, roughly 89% were seen once, and the ten largest hold under 15%. The starting material was CD4+ or CD8+ T cells sorted from blood, obtained in a trial of the OX40 agonist ivuxolimab. The receptors stem from an adult with an advanced solid tumor such as melanoma, head and neck, liver or kidney cancer.

The chain employs TRBV7-9 and TRBJ1-1; 8 bases match TRBD1. V was pared by 5 bases and J by 9 bases, with 5 bases of the junction left unmatched. CDR1 is SEHNR and CDR2 is FQNEAQ in the germline V gene (reference sequence). This CDR3 is 12 amino acids long. This CDR3 reads CASSSGTGKAFF. DNA for the CDR3: TGTGCCAGCAGCAGCGGGACAGGCAAAGCTTTCTTT.

This chain links TRBV29-1 with TRBJ1-1; possibly TRBD1 for D (5 bases). Germline V CDR1 and CDR2: SQVTM, ANQGSEA. Trimming pared 1 base from V and 4 bases from J, leaving 13 bases between. The length of the CDR3 is 14 residues. CDR3 sequence (DNA): TGCAGCGTTGAAGGAACCACAGGAGGCACTGAAGCTTTCTTT. Translation gives CSVEGTTGGTEAFF.

The J gene is TRBJ1-1, the V gene TRBV4-1, with 9 bases fitting TRBD1. Germline lookup yields CDR1 MGHRA and CDR2 YSYEKL. The V and J ends lost 0 bases and 6 bases, in that order; junction bases with no gene match: 11. The CDR3 totals 17 residues. Here the CDR3 DNA reads TGCGCCAGCAGCCAAGACCCGGGACAGGGAATTCCTCCTGAAGCTTTCTTT. It translates to CASSQDPGQGIPPEAFF.

There are a few counts of this clone. V usage is TRBV30 and J usage is TRBJ2-1, with D hard to call. Per the germline V gene, CDR1 is GTSNPN and CDR2 is SVGIG (reference sequence). The CDR3 length is 13 residues. Trimming took 2 bases from V and 10 from J, leaving 15 bases between them. The CDR3 DNA sequence: TGTGCCTGGAGTTCCCCCGCCGTTGCCGAGCAGTTCTTC. This translates into CAWSSPAVAEQFF. Using reference TRBV30 and TRBJ2-1 for the parts outside the CDR3, the full variable domain is SQTIHQWPATLVQPVGSPLSLECTVEGTSNPNLYWYRQAAGRGLQLLFYSVGIGQISSEVPQNLSASRPQDRQFILSSKKLLLSDSGFYLCAWSSPAVAEQFFGPGTRLTVL.

The chain recombines TRBV5-6 with TRBJ2-5; tentatively, D is TRBD2 (7 bases). Trimming shortened V by 4 bases and J by 7 bases, and 14 bases separated the two germline ends. The CDR3 is 13 residues long. Looked up from germline, CDR1 is SGHDT and CDR2 is YYEEEE. CDR3 coding DNA: TGTGCCAGCAGCGAGGGGGGGGTTGTGACCCAGTACTTC. Translating it yields CASSEGGVVTQYF.

The rearrangement joins TRBV7-9 to TRBJ1-1; 8 bases map to TRBD1. CDR1 and CDR2 from the germline V gene are SEHNR and FQNEAQ (reference sequence). This CDR3 comprises 13 residues. J gave up 4 bases and V 4 bases, and 2 bases lay outside the gene matches. In nucleotides, the CDR3 is TGTGCCAGCAGCTGGGGACAGGTCACTGAAGCTTTCTTT. Its translation is CASSWGQVTEAFF.

CDR3 bases: TGTGCCACCAAACACCGGGACACCTCCTACGAGCAGTACTTC. Its protein is CATKHRDTSYEQYF. This chain connects TRBV2 to TRBJ2-7; weak D call: TRBD1 (6 bases). With 10 bases removed from V and 0 bases from J, the gap between germline ends came to 16 bases. CDR1 SNHLY and CDR2 FYNNEI come from the germline V gene. The CDR3 is 14 amino acids.

This clone came up a few times. This sequence joins TRBV6-4 and TRBJ2-5; D unclear. Trimming took 2 bases from V and 1 from J, leaving 5 bases between them. The V gene's germline CDR1 is MRHNA and CDR2 SNTAGT. The CDR3 is 13 amino acids. CDR3 nucleotides: TGTGCCAGCAGTGACGGGCCCCAAGAGACCCAGTACTTC. Translating gives CASSDGPQETQYF.

The J gene is TRBJ1-2, the V gene TRBV14, with unresolved D. V lost 1 base, J lost 8 bases, and 14 bases lay in between. This CDR3 contains 14 residues. Germline CDR1 reads SGHDN; CDR2 reads FVKESK. The CDR3 here is CASSQVRGVGGYTF. The CDR3 DNA reads TGTGCCAGCAGCCAAGTTCGGGGAGTGGGCGGCTACACCTTC.

The chain recombines TRBV13 with TRBJ1-4, with TRBD1 identical over 7 bases. This CDR3 region has 16 residues. CDR1 PRHDT and CDR2 FYEKMQ come from the germline V gene (reference sequence). With 5 bases clipped from V and 0 bases from J, the junction kept 6 bases outside the gene matches. For the CDR3, the DNA is TGTGCCAGCAGCGGGGACAGTCAGGCAACTAATGAAAAACTGTTTTTT. Residues: CASSGDSQATNEKLFF.

The chain joins TRBV7-2 to TRBJ2-7; 7 positions match TRBD2. The ends lost 5 bases at V and 6 bases at J; junction bases unmatched: 16. The germline V gene encodes CDR1 SGHTA and CDR2 FQGNSA. This CDR3 region has 16 residues. CDR3: CASSPRRGSGSSEQYF. CDR3 sequence (DNA): TGTGCCAGCAGCCCCCGCCGCGGGAGCGGGTCTAGCGAGCAGTACTTC.

This clone was seen a single time. The rearrangement links TRBV27 to TRBJ2-1, with 10 nucleotides matching TRBD1. Losses at the gene ends were 6 bases for V and 4 bases for J; bases not matched to a gene: 6. From germline, CDR1 is MNHEY and CDR2 SMNVEV (reference sequence). The CDR3 runs to 15 residues. The CDR3 region has the DNA TGTGCCAGCAGAAAGGGACAGGGGAATTACAATGAGCAGTTCTTC. Its translation: CASRKGQGNYNEQFF.

The gene calls are TRBV5-8 and TRBJ2-2, with D uncertain. Trimming removed 2 bases from V and 5 bases from J, with 4 bases in between. The CDR3 loop spans 12 amino acids. CDR1 and CDR2 from the germline V gene are SGHTS and YDEGEE. The DNA for the CDR3 is TGTGCCAGCAGCTTTGAGACCGGGGAGCTGTTTTTT. Amino acid sequence: CASSFETGELFF.

V gene TRBV19 combines with J gene TRBJ1-5, with 7 bases that match TRBD1. The CDR3 has 16 amino acids. CDR1 LNHDA and CDR2 SQIVND come from the germline V gene (reference sequence). V was clipped by 5 bases and J by 2 bases; unmatched bases: 9. The CDR3 DNA follows: TGTGCCAGTAGTCAAGTGGGGGACAGTGGCAATCAGCCCCAGCATTTT. Translated: CASSQVGDSGNQPQHF.